This T cell receptor (beta chain) comes out of a study of monozygotic twins with inflammatory bowel disease. Whole-study results and caveats: Repertoire similarity matched across concordant and discordant twins, perhaps owing to limited power. Evidence failed to back one strong IBD-linked signal or clonotype.

Of note for this clonotype: The target antigen is unknown.

The UMIs contained a 6-nucleotide sample barcode. They were added by template switching during cDNA synthesis. TCRdb re-called the 5' RACE reads; one entry per CDR3 protein, DNA not given. Its listing shows about 380,000 distinct CDR3 sequences. From germline, CDR1 is LNHDA and CDR2 SQIVND (reference sequence). The CDR3 totals 15 residues. This clonotype was sampled from a human donor with ulcerative colitis or Crohn's disease, or a healthy co-twin of an affected twin (not recorded which). The source material was blood. The rearrangement joins TRBV19 to TRBJ1-5; TCRdb reports TRBD1, a call that lacks DNA to check it against. CDR3 region: CASKTWDRKTQPQHF. Together with reference TRBV19 and TRBJ1-5, the CDR3 gives the full variable domain: DGGITQSPKYLFRKEGQNVTLSCEQNLNHDAMYWYRQDPGQGLRLIYYSQIVNDFQKGDIAEGYSVSREKKESFPLTVTSAQKNPTAFYLCASKTWDRKTQPQHFGDGTRLSIL.